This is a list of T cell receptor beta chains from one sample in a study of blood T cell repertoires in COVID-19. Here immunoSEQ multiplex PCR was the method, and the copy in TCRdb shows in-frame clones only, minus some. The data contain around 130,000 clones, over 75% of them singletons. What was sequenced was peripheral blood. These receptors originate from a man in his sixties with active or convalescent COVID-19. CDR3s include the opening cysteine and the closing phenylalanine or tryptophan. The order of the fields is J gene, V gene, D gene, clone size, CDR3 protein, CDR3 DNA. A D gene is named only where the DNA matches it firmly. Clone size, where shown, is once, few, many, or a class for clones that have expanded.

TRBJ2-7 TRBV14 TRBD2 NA CASSPLKASGAYEQYF TGTGCCAGCAGCCCTCTAAAGGCTAGCGGGGCCTACGAGCAGTACTTC
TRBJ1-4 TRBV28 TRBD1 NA CASRWDRGGEKLFF TGTGCCAGCAGGTGGGACAGGGGAGGGGAAAAACTGTTTTTT
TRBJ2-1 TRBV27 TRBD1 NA CASSPGPGGQGYNEQFF TGTGCCAGCAGTCCTGGTCCGGGGGGACAGGGTTACAATGAGCAGTTCTTC
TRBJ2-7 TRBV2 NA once CASIRQSKVSYEQYF TGTGCCAGCATCAGACAGAGTAAGGTCTCCTACGAGCAGTACTTC
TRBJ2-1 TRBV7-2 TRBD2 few CASSSTSGGNEQFF TGTGCCAGCAGCTCTACTAGCGGAGGGAATGAGCAGTTCTTC
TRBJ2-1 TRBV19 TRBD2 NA CASSKRALAGGFRGEQFF TGTGCCAGTAGTAAACGAGCCCTAGCGGGAGGGTTTAGAGGTGAGCAGTTCTTC
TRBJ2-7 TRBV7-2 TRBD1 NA CASSLPGQSTYEQYF TGTGCCAGCAGCTTACCGGGACAGAGCACCTACGAGCAGTACTTC
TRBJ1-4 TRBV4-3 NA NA CASSQALTGTTNEKLFF TGCGCCAGCAGCCAAGCCCTTACAGGGACAACTAATGAAAAACTGTTTTTT
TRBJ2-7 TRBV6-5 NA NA CASSLSTGTYYEQYF TGTGCCAGCAGTTTATCGACCGGGACATACTACGAGCAGTACTTC
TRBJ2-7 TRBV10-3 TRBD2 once CAISDTSGRAGYEQYF TGTGCCATCAGTGATACTAGCGGGAGGGCCGGGTACGAGCAGTACTTC
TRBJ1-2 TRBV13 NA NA CASSLVDSGTGYTF TGTGCCAGCAGCTTAGTTGACTCCGGGACAGGCTACACCTTC
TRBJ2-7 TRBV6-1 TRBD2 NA CASSEGPAGVEQYF TGTGCCAGCAGTGAAGGCCCGGCGGGGGTCGAGCAGTACTTC
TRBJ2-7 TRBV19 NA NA CASSELTNHEQYF TGTGCCAGTAGTGAACTTACGAATCACGAGCAGTACTTC
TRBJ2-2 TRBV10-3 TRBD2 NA CAISESLAGGELFF TGTGCCATCAGTGAGTCCCTAGCGGGTGGAGAGCTGTTTTTT
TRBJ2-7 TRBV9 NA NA CASSVGAGGYYEQYF TGTGCCAGCAGCGTAGGGGCAGGAGGATACTACGAGCAGTACTTC
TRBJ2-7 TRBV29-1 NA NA CSVSGDPSSYEQYF TGCAGCGTTTCAGGGGATCCCAGCTCCTACGAGCAGTACTTC
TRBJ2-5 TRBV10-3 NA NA CAISSPGGQETQYF TGTGCCATCAGTAGTCCCGGGGGCCAAGAGACCCAGTACTTC
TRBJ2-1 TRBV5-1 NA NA CASSTGYNEQFF TGCGCCAGCAGCACCGGGTACAATGAGCAGTTCTTC